This T cell receptor beta chain emerged from a study of CD8 T cells in Susac syndrome. Regarding the study as a whole: The study acknowledged a relatively small number of individuals in its TCR sequencing and HLA analysis.

The RNA, about 0.45 to 1 ug, was put through reverse transcription using random hexamers. TCRdb called the immunoSEQ multiplex PCR reads again in MiXCR, with one record for every CDR3 protein. The profile covers some 120,000 distinct CDR3 sequences, with over 90% appearing a single time and 0.12% taken by the ten largest. Healthy donors acted as controls, with matching for age and sex. FACS was used to enrich TEMRA cells, whereas the CD8+ and CD4+ T cells were obtained by negative isolation. CDR1 is SGHTA, CDR2 FQGNSA, per germline. This CDR3 is 14 amino acids long. With 4 bases removed from V and 6 bases from J, the gap between germline ends came to 16 bases. This clonotype was found once. Its antigen is still unknown.

The receptor was derived from a human donor in good health. Sequencing was performed on CD4+ T cells from PBMCs. The gene calls are TRBV7-2 and TRBJ2-7; a weak D match, TRBD1 (5 bases). CDR3 nucleotide sequence: TGTGCCAGCAGCTCGTTAGTAGCCCAGGGCGAGCAGTACTTC. As protein: CASSSLVAQGEQYF.